These 9 T cell receptor beta chains were sequenced from one sample in a study of tumor-infiltrating lymphocytes in primary liver carcinoma. TCR beta cDNA was reverse-transcribed from approximately 0.45 ug of total RNA. The reaction used a constant-region primer and ProtoScript II reverse transcriptase. Library construction for TCR beta comprised three nested multiplex PCR rounds performed with slightly modified ARM-PCR. TRBV1-TRBV30 forward primers and a C-beta reverse primer were used in the first two PCR rounds, which each ran for approximately 10 cycles. TCRdb called the multiplex PCR reads again in MiXCR, with one record for every CDR3 protein. The data contain tens of thousands of distinct CDR3 sequences, approximately 80% of them singletons. Co-extraction yielded RNA and DNA from 20-30 mg of unsorted bulk tissue. The source material was liver tumor tissue from sampling region 5. The subset here: tumor region T5, tumor centre. The receptor source for this set is a woman aged 25 to 45 with primary liver carcinoma and hepatitis B virus infection.

Turning to this clonotype: An end of the junction differs from the germline gene, which may be a read error. The chain combines TRBV5-6 with TRBJ2-2; the D gene is possibly TRBD2 (5 bases). CDR3 length: 15 residues. The V gene's germline CDR1 is SGHDT and CDR2 YYEEEE. CDR3 region: CASSLAPRVTGEPFF. The CDR3 coding sequence is TGTGCCAGCAGCCTGGCACCCAGAGTAACCGGGGAGCCGTTTTTT. Looking up the rest from reference TRBV5-6 and TRBJ2-2 gives the full variable domain: DAGVTQSPTHLIKTRGQQVTLRCSPKSGHDTVSWYQQALGQGPQFIFQYYEEEERQRGNFPDRFSGHQFPNYSSELNVNALLLGDSALYLCASSLAPRVTGEPFFGEGSRLTVL.

Of note for this clonotype: Sequence at one end of the junction differs from germline and may be a read error. This chain uses TRBV11-2 with TRBJ2-7, with D perhaps TRBD1 (7 bases). The germline CDR1 and CDR2 sequences are SGHAT and FQNNGV. CDR3 size: 17 residues. CDR3 loop: CANIITGGGSWTYEQYF. The CDR3 DNA sequence: TGCGCCAACATTATCACAGGAGGGGGCTCTTGGACCTACGAGCAGTACTTC.

As concerns this clonotype: At one end the junction does not follow the germline gene, possibly because of a read error. The gene calls are TRBV28 and TRBJ1-1; tentatively, D is TRBD1 (5 bases). This CDR3 spans 18 amino acids. From germline, CDR1 is MDHEN and CDR2 SYDVKM. The CDR3, as DNA: TGTGCCAGCAGTTCCCCCGGGACCGCGAACCATATGAACACAGAAGCTCTCTTT. Its translation is CASSSPGTANHMNTEALF.

Only a few counts were recorded for this clonotype. The J gene is TRBJ2-7, the V gene TRBV28; 10 bases align to TRBD2. The V segment lost 8 bases and the J segment 9 bases; nucleotides outside the gene matches: 13. Germline CDR1 reads MDHEN; CDR2 reads SYDVKM. The CDR3 has 14 amino acids. Written as DNA, the CDR3 is TGTGCCAGCCATACCACTAGCGGGAATCACGGGCAGTACTTC. This codes for CASHTTSGNHGQYF.

Details on this clonotype: A junction end diverges from the germline sequence, so it may reflect a read error. This chain connects TRBV11-2 to TRBJ2-1, with unresolved D. The CDR3 contains 16 residues. Germline V gene data show CDR1 as SGHAT and CDR2 as FQNNGV. CDR3 in DNA: TGTGCCAGCAGCTTAAGCCTGGACGGAAGCTACAATGGGCAGCTCTTC. Protein sequence: CASSLSLDGSYNGQLF. Using reference TRBV11-2 and TRBJ2-1 for the parts outside the CDR3, the full variable domain is EAGVAQSPRYKIIEKRQSVAFWCNPISGHATLYWYQQILGQGPKLLIQFQNNGVVDDSQLPKDRFSAERLKGVDSTLKIQPAKLEDSAVYLCASSLSLDGSYNGQLFGPGTRLTVL.

This rearrangement joins TRBV7-8 to TRBJ2-1, with 10 bases matching TRBD1. CDR1 and CDR2 from the germline V gene are SGHVS and FQNEAQ. The ends lost 6 bases at V and 8 bases at J; junction bases unmatched: 13. This CDR3 has 16 amino acids. CDR3 in amino acids: CASSPFGTGVYDEQFF. The DNA of the CDR3 is TGTGCCAGCAGTCCCTTCGGGACAGGGGTTTACGATGAGCAGTTCTTC.

For this clonotype: At one of its ends the junction is not consistent with the germline gene, which may arise from a read error. The chain is built from TRBV30 and TRBJ2-3; a possible D gene is TRBD2 (5 bases). Germline values: CDR1 GTSNPN, CDR2 SVGIG (reference sequence). The CDR3 is made up of 16 amino acids. The CDR3, as DNA: TGTACCTGGAGCATTTGGTCCGGGATAGGAACAGATACGCAGTATTTT. This encodes CTWSIWSGIGTDTQYF.

The chain is built from TRBV11-2 and TRBJ1-4, with TRBD1 as a possible D gene (5 bases). The CDR3 loop spans 12 amino acids. The V gene's germline CDR1 is SGHAT and CDR2 FQNNGV. CDR3: CVGSPWGGRLFF. The CDR3 DNA is TGTGTCGGCAGCCCCTGGGGGGGAAGACTGTTTTTT.

Details on this clonotype: A read error may account for a junction end that differs from germline. The CDR3 nucleotides are TGTGCCAGCAAGGGATACAGGGGGCGCGTCCCTGGGCCCAACGTCCTAACTTTC. It specifies CASKGYRGRVPGPNVLTF. V is TRBV6-5 and J is TRBJ2-6; 9 bases agree with TRBD1. CDR3 length: 18 amino acids. Per the germline V gene, CDR1 is MNHEY and CDR2 is SVGAGI.